This TCR beta chain was retrieved from a study of T cell responses to AZD1222 COVID-19 vaccine. Germline values: CDR1 SNHLY, CDR2 FYNNEI. CDR3 length: 12 residues. V lost 6 bases to trimming and J lost 7 bases, with 9 bases between them. Sequencing was performed with immunoSEQ multiplex PCR; in TCRdb, only in-frame clones are kept and a portion is missing. The sample lists fewer than 180,000 clones, 92% occurring once. This clone was found once. Its cognate antigen is unknown. Whole-study findings and limits: Spike-specific TCRs gained breadth and depth after people received two AZD1222 doses.

The V and J genes are TRBV2 and TRBJ1-4; D not certain. This specimen was peripheral blood, taken 28 days after the second AZD1222 dose. This TCR derives from an adult who received the AZD1222 COVID-19 vaccine. This CDR3 is CASSRIGEKLFF. The DNA of the CDR3 is TGTGCCAGCAGCCGGATAGGTGAAAAACTGTTTTTT.